The entry below describes one T cell receptor beta chain. Antigen specificity is unknown. Assay used: immunoSEQ multiplex PCR; TCRdb lists only in-frame clones, some missing. The repertoire holds about 40,000 clones, with 70% to 85% as singletons. Germline lookup yields CDR1 LNHDA and CDR2 SQIVND (reference sequence). The ends lost 5 bases at V and 0 bases at J; junction bases unmatched: 4. This CDR3 spans 15 amino acids. This sample was included in a study of OX40 agonist ivuxolimab in advanced cancers. Study conclusions and caveats: Partial responders receiving 0.1-3.0 mg/kg showed among the lowest clonal expansion.

The sequence derives from an adult with an advanced solid tumor such as melanoma, head and neck, liver or kidney cancer. The starting material was CD4+ or CD8+ T cells sorted from blood, obtained in a trial of the OX40 agonist ivuxolimab. The J gene is TRBJ2-1, the V gene TRBV19; 7 nucleotides line up with TRBD2. For the CDR3, the DNA is TGTGCCAGTAGTTCGTTAGCGGGCTCCTACAATGAGCAGTTCTTC. This sequence encodes CASSSLAGSYNEQFF. The full variable domain, its missing parts supplied by reference TRBV19 and TRBJ2-1, is DGGITQSPKYLFRKEGQNVTLSCEQNLNHDAMYWYRQDPGQGLRLIYYSQIVNDFQKGDIAEGYSVSREKKESFPLTVTSAQKNPTAFYLCASSSLAGSYNEQFFGPGTRLTVL.